This T cell receptor beta chain was found in a study of cytomegalovirus exposure and HLA in healthy donors. Whole-study context: In a previous analysis, 120 million or so unique TCR beta sequences were found from 150 million to 200 million T cells. Study-wide results and caveats: Most CMV-associated TCR beta chains appeared HLA-restricted in a later analysis. Most of the TCR beta V segments (in an earlier analysis) were productive either about 87% or about 30% of the time. Later analysis identified several of the most significant clusters that appeared linked to common viral pathogens.

In the PCR, 60 Vbeta and 13 Jbeta primers were used. This table comes from immunoSEQ multiplex PCR, and its TCRdb copy is limited to in-frame clones, with some not included. This sample has 150,000 to 180,000 clones, with 80% found just once. This clone occurred a few times. Its antigen is undetermined. The CDR3 runs 16 residues. Germline V gene sequence: CDR1 SGHVS, CDR2 FNYEAQ. Trimming took off 1 base at V and 8 bases at J, with 18 bases between the two ends. This TCR came from a man in his thirties or forties in good health and CMV-seropositive. The sequenced sample was PBMCs. This chain uses TRBV7-6 with TRBJ2-1; TRBD2 is a possible D gene (5 bases). The CDR3 coding sequence is TGTGCCAGCAGCTTAGGTATTAGCGAGAAGGGTGATGAGCAGTTCTTC. This sequence encodes CASSLGISEKGDEQFF. Full variable domain (remainder filled in from reference TRBV7-6 and TRBJ2-1): GAGVSQSPRYKVTKRGQDVALRCDPISGHVSLYWYRQALGQGPEFLTYFNYEAQQDKSGLPNDRFSAERPEGSISTLTIQRTEQRDSAMYRCASSLGISEKGDEQFFGPGTRLTVL.